Following are 24 T cell receptor beta chains from one sample sequenced in a study of cytomegalovirus exposure and HLA in healthy donors. The PCR contained 60 Vbeta and 13 Jbeta primers. Only in-frame clones appear in the TCRdb table, and some are missing; sequencing was by immunoSEQ multiplex PCR. Of approximately 74,000 clones in the sample, around 78% were seen once. Material: PBMCs. These receptors all come from a middle-aged man in good health and CMV-seronegative.

The chain is built from TRBV5-5 and TRBJ1-4, with 9 bases matching TRBD1. The J segment lost 7 bases and the V segment lost 5 bases, leaving 12 bases of the junction unmatched. From germline, CDR1 is SGHKS and CDR2 YYEKEE (reference sequence). The CDR3 has 16 amino acids. CDR3 region: CASSILPGQGGEKLFF. For the CDR3, the DNA is TGTGCCAGCAGTATACTACCGGGACAGGGTGGTGAAAAACTGTTTTTT.

This chain joins TRBV7-2 and TRBJ1-1, with a weak D call TRBD1 (6 bases). Trimming cost V 1 base and J 7 bases, with 10 bases left between them. The CDR3 is made up of 13 amino acids. CDR1 is SGHTA, CDR2 FQGNSA, per germline. In DNA, the CDR3 is TGTGCCAGCAGCTTAGAACAGGGTCGTGAAGCTTTCTTT. Protein sequence: CASSLEQGREAFF.

The chain joins TRBV18 to TRBJ2-3; TRBD2 aligns across 7 bases. Germline V gene data show CDR1 as KGHSH and CDR2 as LQKENI. Unmatched junction bases numbered 2, after V lost 1 base and J lost 4 bases. The CDR3 consists of 14 residues. The CDR3 loop reads CASSPQSGADTQYF. Written as DNA, the CDR3 is TGTGCCAGCTCACCACAGAGCGGGGCAGATACGCAGTATTTT.

The V gene is TRBV9, the J gene TRBJ2-7; tentatively, D is TRBD2 (6 bases). The CDR3 spans 14 residues. V was shortened by 3 bases and J by 2 bases, with 12 bases between the two germline ends. The germline CDR1 and CDR2 sequences are SGDLS and YYNGEE. The CDR3 DNA sequence: TGTGCCAGCAGCGCCGGGGGTTCTACCTACGAGCAGTACTTC. Its translation is CASSAGGSTYEQYF.

The chain employs TRBV5-4 and TRBJ2-1; TRBD2 agrees at 7 bases. The CDR3 consists of 15 residues. Germline trimming cut 4 bases from V and 5 bases from J; bases unmatched to any gene: 9. The germline V gene encodes CDR1 SGHNT and CDR2 YYREEE (reference sequence). The chain's CDR3 is CASSLVGGPNNEQFF. CDR3 in DNA: TGTGCCAGCAGCCTCGTGGGAGGGCCGAACAATGAGCAGTTCTTC.

The chain has TRBV6-1 and TRBJ2-7; 8 nucleotides agree with TRBD1. The CDR3 loop spans 15 amino acids. J lost 5 bases, V lost 3 bases, and 9 bases had no gene match. CDR1 and CDR2 (germline): MNHNS, SASEGT. In nucleotides, the CDR3 is TGTGCCAGCAGTGATGGGGGGACAGGTATAAACGAGCAGTACTTC. Translated, it gives CASSDGGTGINEQYF.

This chain links TRBV5-1 with TRBJ2-7; 9 bases agree with TRBD1. CDR1 is SGHRS, CDR2 YFSETQ, per germline. The J segment lost 3 bases and the V segment lost 7 bases, leaving 8 bases of the junction unmatched. The CDR3 consists of 14 residues. CDR3 in amino acids: CASQPGQGFYEQYF. CDR3 bases: TGCGCCAGCCAACCGGGACAGGGCTTCTACGAGCAGTACTTC.

The rearrangement links TRBV5-6 to TRBJ2-6; D is ambiguous. The ends were cut back, 2 bases at V and 3 bases at J, with 3 bases in the middle. CDR1 and CDR2 (germline): SGHDT, YYEEEE. There are 13 residues in the CDR3. This CDR3 reads CASSFIGANVLTF. DNA of the CDR3: TGTGCCAGCAGCTTTATTGGGGCCAACGTCCTGACTTTC. Full variable domain (remainder filled in from reference TRBV5-6 and TRBJ2-6): DAGVTQSPTHLIKTRGQQVTLRCSPKSGHDTVSWYQQALGQGPQFIFQYYEEEERQRGNFPDRFSGHQFPNYSSELNVNALLLGDSALYLCASSFIGANVLTFGAGSRLTVL.

This clone has only one observation. The chain joins TRBV7-9 to TRBJ2-5, with a weak D call TRBD2 (5 bases). This CDR3 is built from 16 residues. The V end lost 4 bases, the J end lost 5 bases, and 20 bases lay between the germline ends. The germline CDR1 and CDR2 sequences are SEHNR and FQNEAQ (reference sequence). CDR3 protein: CASSSSRAGILETQYF. CDR3 DNA: TGTGCCAGCAGCTCAAGCCGAGCCGGGATTCTTGAGACCCAGTACTTC.

This clone showed up just a few times. CDR3 sequence (DNA): TGCGCCAGCAGCCATTCCATAGCGGGGGGCTCCTACGAGCAGTACTTC. This sequence encodes CASSHSIAGGSYEQYF. The rearrangement links TRBV4-1 to TRBJ2-5, with TRBD2 identical over 10 bases. Near its end, the DNA agrees better with TRBJ2-7, so the J call may be wrong. The CDR3 is 16 residues long. Germline CDR1 is MGHRA and CDR2 is YSYEKL.

In its sample, this clone was seen a few times. The CDR3 nucleotides are TGTGCCAGCAGCGCCCGCACTTATAATTCACCCCTCCACTTT. Encoded protein: CASSARTYNSPLHF. This chain connects TRBV6-5 to TRBJ1-6, with unresolved D. Deletions cut 6 bases from V and 4 bases from J, with 10 bases between. The CDR3 length is 14 residues. From germline, CDR1 is MNHEY and CDR2 SVGAGI.

This chain uses TRBV10-2 with TRBJ1-1, with a tentative D call TRBD1 (5 bases). The V end was cut by 8 bases, the J end by 1 base, with 11 bases between. The CDR3 is 13 residues long. CDR1 WSHSY and CDR2 SAAADI come from the germline V gene. The CDR3 is CASGRQQNTEAFF. Here the CDR3 DNA reads TGCGCCAGCGGAAGACAGCAGAACACTGAAGCTTTCTTT.

A single count supports this clone. The chain is built from TRBV19 and TRBJ2-1; D may be TRBD2 (6 bases). V dropped 6 bases and J dropped 2 bases, with 17 bases sitting between them. CDR3 size: 16 residues. CDR1 is LNHDA and CDR2 is SQIVND in the germline V gene (reference sequence). The CDR3 region is CASSDAGLTAYNEQFF. The CDR3 DNA is TGTGCCAGTAGCGATGCGGGACTTACTGCCTACAATGAGCAGTTCTTC. Complete variable domain (other parts from reference TRBV19 and TRBJ2-1): DGGITQSPKYLFRKEGQNVTLSCEQNLNHDAMYWYRQDPGQGLRLIYYSQIVNDFQKGDIAEGYSVSREKKESFPLTVTSAQKNPTAFYLCASSDAGLTAYNEQFFGPGTRLTVL.

The gene calls are TRBV7-6 and TRBJ2-2, with D possibly matching TRBD2 (7 bases). V lost 5 bases to trimming and J lost 5 bases, with 18 bases between them. The germline V gene encodes CDR1 SGHVS and CDR2 FNYEAQ. This CDR3 spans 16 amino acids. The CDR3 loop is CASSPTTGGQTGELFF. The DNA of the CDR3 is TGTGCCAGCAGCCCAACGACCGGGGGGCAGACCGGGGAGCTGTTTTTT. The full variable domain, its missing parts supplied by reference TRBV7-6 and TRBJ2-2, is GAGVSQSPRYKVTKRGQDVALRCDPISGHVSLYWYRQALGQGPEFLTYFNYEAQQDKSGLPNDRFSAERPEGSISTLTIQRTEQRDSAMYRCASSPTTGGQTGELFFGEGSRLTVL.

The chain is built from TRBV20-1 and TRBJ2-7; no firm D call. Germline V CDR1 and CDR2: DFQATT, SNEGSKA (reference sequence). The CDR3 consists of 11 residues. The germline V and J ends were trimmed by 2 bases and 3 bases, with 5 bases remaining between them. The CDR3 region has the DNA TGCAGTGCTAGACGCAGCTACGAGCAGTACTTC. It translates to CSARRSYEQYF.

The gene calls are TRBV4-2 and TRBJ2-7; 11 positions match TRBD2. The J segment lost 7 bases and the V segment lost 4 bases, leaving 9 bases of the junction unmatched. The length of the CDR3 is 15 residues. CDR1 is LGHNA and CDR2 is YNFKEQ in the germline V gene. The CDR3 bases are TGTGCCAGCAGCCGTACTAGCGGGGGCCCGGGAGAGCAGTACTTC. It specifies CASSRTSGGPGEQYF.

The gene calls are TRBV4-1 and TRBJ2-3, with D unclear. Trimming removed 0 bases from V and 4 bases from J, with 14 bases in between. Germline assignment: CDR1 MGHRA and CDR2 YSYEKL. This CDR3 is 16 amino acids long. Here the CDR3 reads CASSQDIGGSSDTQYF. CDR3 coding DNA: TGCGCCAGCAGCCAAGATATTGGCGGCTCCTCAGATACGCAGTATTTT.

The CDR3 DNA sequence: TGTGCCAGCTCACCACCCGGCGGCAGGGAGGACTATGGCTACACCTTC. Protein product: CASSPPGGREDYGYTF. The V call is TRBV18, the J call TRBJ1-2, with a tentative D call TRBD1 (5 bases). Germline V gene data show CDR1 as KGHSH and CDR2 as LQKENI. Trimming left V 0 bases short and J 3 bases short, with 14 bases between. The CDR3 has 16 amino acids.

The rearrangement links TRBV14 to TRBJ2-1; a weak D match, TRBD2 (6 bases). The germline V gene has CDR1 SGHDN and CDR2 FVKESK. The CDR3 loop spans 17 amino acids. Trimming took 0 bases from V and 4 from J, leaving 16 bases between them. The chain's CDR3 is CASSQDPRDSLYNEQFF. CDR3 DNA: TGTGCCAGCAGCCAAGATCCTCGGGACTCGCTATACAATGAGCAGTTCTTC.

The V gene is TRBV2, the J gene TRBJ2-3; 8 nucleotides agree with TRBD2. Germline V lookup: CDR1 SNHLY, CDR2 FYNNEI. The CDR3 totals 16 residues. After removal of 4 bases from V and 2 bases from J, the junction contained 8 bases not matched to a gene. The CDR3 nucleotides are TGTGCCAGCAGTGCCGGACTAGCCCTCTCCACAGATACGCAGTATTTT. This gives the protein CASSAGLALSTDTQYF.

This chain joins TRBV4-1 and TRBJ1-1, with 12 bases matching TRBD1. Germline-derived CDR1 and CDR2 are MGHRA and YSYEKL. V trimming: 3 bases; J trimming: 3 bases; junction bases outside the gene matches: 5. CDR3 length equals 16 residues. In DNA, the CDR3 is TGCGCCAGCAGCCAGGGACAGGGGGCTCTTGACACTGAAGCTTTCTTT. Amino acid sequence: CASSQGQGALDTEAFF.

The chain combines TRBV11-2 with TRBJ2-5; TRBD1 matches 7 bases. After removal of 1 base from V and 4 bases from J, the junction contained 3 bases not matched to a gene. Germline V gene data show CDR1 as SGHAT and CDR2 as FQNNGV. The CDR3 has 14 residues. The CDR3 coding sequence is TGTGCCAGCAGCTTAGGCAGGGGGTTAGAGACCCAGTACTTC. The encoded protein is CASSLGRGLETQYF.

This rearrangement joins TRBV25-1 to TRBJ2-3; no firm D call. The CDR3 runs 12 residues. V lost 7 bases and J lost 2, with 7 bases in between. Looked up from germline, CDR1 is MGHDK and CDR2 is SYGVNS. In DNA, the CDR3 is TGTGCCAGCACTTCACACACAGATACGCAGTATTTT. Translating it yields CASTSHTDTQYF. The full variable domain, with the rest looked up from reference TRBV25-1 and TRBJ2-3, is EADIYQTPRYLVIGTGKKITLECSQTMGHDKMYWYQQDPGMELHLIHYSYGVNSTEKGDLSSESTVSRIRTEHFPLTLESARPSHTSQYLCASTSHTDTQYFGPGTRLTVL.

The V and J genes are TRBV7-3 and TRBJ2-1; D is perhaps TRBD2 (6 bases). Trimming took off 5 bases at V and 7 bases at J, with 12 bases between the two ends. Germline lookup yields CDR1 SGHTA and CDR2 FQGTGA. CDR3 size: 13 residues. CDR3 nucleotides: TGTGCCAGCAGCCTAGCGCGGGCGAATGAGCAGTTCTTC. This encodes CASSLARANEQFF.